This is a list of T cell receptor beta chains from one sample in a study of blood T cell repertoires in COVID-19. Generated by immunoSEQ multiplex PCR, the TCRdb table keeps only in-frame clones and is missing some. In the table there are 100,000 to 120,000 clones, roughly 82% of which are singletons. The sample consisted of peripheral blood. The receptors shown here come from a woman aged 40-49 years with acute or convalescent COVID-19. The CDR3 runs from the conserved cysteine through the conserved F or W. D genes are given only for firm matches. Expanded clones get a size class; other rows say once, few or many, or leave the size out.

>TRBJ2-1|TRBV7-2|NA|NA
TGTGCCAGCAGCCTAGTGGGGGCCGCCTCATACAATGAGCAGTTCTTC
CASSLVGAASYNEQFF
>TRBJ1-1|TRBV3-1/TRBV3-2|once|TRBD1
TGTGCCAGCAGCCTCTACAGGGGGGAGGACACTGAAGCTTTCTTT
CASSLYRGEDTEAFF
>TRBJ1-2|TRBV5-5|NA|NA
TGTGCCAGCAGCACCACAGGTCCCTATGGCTACACCTTC
CASSTTGPYGYTF
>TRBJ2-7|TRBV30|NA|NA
TGTGCCTGTGGACGGGGCTACGAGCAGTACTTC
CACGRGYEQYF
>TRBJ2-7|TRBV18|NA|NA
TGTGCCAGCTCACCGGGACATGGGTGGGAGCAGTACTTC
CASSPGHGWEQYF
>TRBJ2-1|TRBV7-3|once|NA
TGTGCCAGCAGCCTGACCCGGGGCAATGAGCAGTTCTTC
CASSLTRGNEQFF
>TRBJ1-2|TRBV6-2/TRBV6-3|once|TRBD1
TGTGCCAGCAGTCCGAACGCAAGGGGACAGCGAGGAGCCTTC
CASSPNARGQRGAF
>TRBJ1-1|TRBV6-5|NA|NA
TGTGCCAGCAGTTACAGAGCCAGGGGAACTGAAGCTTTCTTT
CASSYRARGTEAFF
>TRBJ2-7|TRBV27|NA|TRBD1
TGTGCCAGCAGTTTCAGAGACAGGGGGACATACGAGCAGTACTTC
CASSFRDRGTYEQYF
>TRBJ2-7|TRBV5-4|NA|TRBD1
TGTGCCAGCAGCCTCCGGGACAGGGGTGTTTACGAGCAGTACTTC
CASSLRDRGVYEQYF
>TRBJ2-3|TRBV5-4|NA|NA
TGTGCCAGCAGCTCACAGGGTCAGGATACGCAGTATTTT
CASSSQGQDTQYF
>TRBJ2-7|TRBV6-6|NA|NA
TGTGCCAGCAGCCGACAGACAGTCTACGAGCAGTACTTC
CASSRQTVYEQYF
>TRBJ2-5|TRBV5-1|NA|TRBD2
TGCGCCAGCAGGGCTAGCGGGGGTAAAGAGACCCAGTACTTC
CASRASGGKETQYF
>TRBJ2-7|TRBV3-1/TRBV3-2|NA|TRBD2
TGTGCCAGCAGCCAAGCCTCTCATGTTGGGCGGGAGGGTGGCGAGCAGTACTTC
CASSQASHVGREGGEQYF
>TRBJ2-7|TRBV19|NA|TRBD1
TGTGCCAGTAGCCCTCGCAGGGGGCCCTACGAGCAGTACTTC
CASSPRRGPYEQYF
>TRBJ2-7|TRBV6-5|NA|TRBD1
TGTGCCAGCACCGAACAGGGGGTAGGGTACGAGCAGTACTTC
CASTEQGVGYEQYF
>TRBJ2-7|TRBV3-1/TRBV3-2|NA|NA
TGTGCCAGCAGCCAAGACTTCCGGACTTACGAGCAGTACTTC
CASSQDFRTYEQYF
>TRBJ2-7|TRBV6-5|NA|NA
TGTGCCAGCAGTTACGTGACAGGAAACTCCTACGAGCAGTACTTC
CASSYVTGNSYEQYF
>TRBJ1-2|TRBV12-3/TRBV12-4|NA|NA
TGTGCCAGCAGTGCAGGGTTTAGAGGCTACACCTTC
CASSAGFRGYTF
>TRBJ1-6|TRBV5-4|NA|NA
TGTGCCAGCAGCTTAGGCAGGGCGAACTCCTATAATTCACCCCTCCACTTT
CASSLGRANSYNSPLHF
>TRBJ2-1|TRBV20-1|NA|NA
TGCAGTGCCAGCACAGGCAATGAGCAGTTCTTC
CSASTGNEQFF
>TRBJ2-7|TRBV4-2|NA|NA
TGTGCCAGCAGCCAAGGCGGAGGGGTTCCCTACGAGCAGTACTTC
CASSQGGGVPYEQYF
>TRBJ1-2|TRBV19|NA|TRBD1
TGTGCCAGTAGAGGTCGACAGGGCGACTATGGCTACACCTTC
CASRGRQGDYGYTF
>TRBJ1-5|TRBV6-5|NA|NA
TGTGCCAGCAGGGAGGGTTCCTATAGCAATCAGCCCCAGCATTTT
CASREGSYSNQPQHF
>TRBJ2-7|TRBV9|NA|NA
TGTGCCAGCAGCCCACAGAGCTCCTACGAGCAGTACTTC
CASSPQSSYEQYF
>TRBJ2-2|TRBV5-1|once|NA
TGCGCCAGCAGCTTGTCGAGGGTAGGGAACACCGGGGAGCTGTTTTTT
CASSLSRVGNTGELFF
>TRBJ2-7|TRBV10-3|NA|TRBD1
TGTGCCATCAGTTCAGAGGGCAGGGGGCAGTTCTACGAGCAGTACTTC
CAISSEGRGQFYEQYF
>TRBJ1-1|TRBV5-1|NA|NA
TGCGCCAGCAGCTTGGGCCCACTCGAGGAAGCTTTCTTT
CASSLGPLEEAFF
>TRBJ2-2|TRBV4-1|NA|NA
TGCGCCAGCAGCCAAGAGGAGGGAACCGGGGAGCTGTTTTTT
CASSQEEGTGELFF
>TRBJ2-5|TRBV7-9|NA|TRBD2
TGTGCCAGCAGCGGGGACTACCAAAGAGAGACCCAGTACTTC
CASSGDYQRETQYF
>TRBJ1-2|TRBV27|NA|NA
TGCGCCAGCAGTTTAACAGCCTACTATGGCTACACCTTC
CASSLTAYYGYTF
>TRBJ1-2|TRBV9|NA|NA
TGTGCCAGCAGCTGGACAGTTTCCAACTATGGCTACACCTTC
CASSWTVSNYGYTF
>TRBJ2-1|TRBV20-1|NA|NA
TGCAGTGCTCGTGTGGTGAGGAATGAGCAGTTCTTC
CSARVVRNEQFF
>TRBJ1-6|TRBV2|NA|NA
TGTGCCAGCAGTGAAATGGAGACCTCCTATAATTCACCCCTCCACTTT
CASSEMETSYNSPLHF
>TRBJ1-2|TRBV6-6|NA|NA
TGTGCCAGCAGTCAAACTAGGGCGGTAGTGCGGAACGATGGCTACACCTTC
CASSQTRAVVRNDGYTF
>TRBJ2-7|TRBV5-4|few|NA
TGTGCCAGCAGCTTAACCGGGGTCGAGCAGTACTTC
CASSLTGVEQYF
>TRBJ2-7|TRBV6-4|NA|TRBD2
TGTGCCAGCAATAGCGGAGCGGGGGGGTCTGGGGAGCAGTACTTC
CASNSGAGGSGEQYF
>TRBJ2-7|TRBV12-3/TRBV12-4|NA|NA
TGTGCCAGCGGTAGAGGTTCCTACGAGCAGTACTTC
CASGRGSYEQYF
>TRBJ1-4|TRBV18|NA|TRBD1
TGTGCCAGCTCACCAGCGCCGGGACAGGGTTCCGAAAAACTGTTTTTT
CASSPAPGQGSEKLFF
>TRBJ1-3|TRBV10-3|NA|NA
TGTGCCATCAAGGTCTACGGGGGGCTAGGAAACACCATATATTTT
CAIKVYGGLGNTIYF
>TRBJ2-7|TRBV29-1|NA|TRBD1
TGCAGCGTTCGCCCCCTGGGACAGCCGTCCTACGAGCAGTACTTC
CSVRPLGQPSYEQYF
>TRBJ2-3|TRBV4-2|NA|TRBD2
TGTGCCAGCAGCCAATGGACTAGCGGGGGTGCAGATACGCAGTATTTT
CASSQWTSGGADTQYF
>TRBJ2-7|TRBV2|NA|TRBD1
TGTGCCAGCAGTGCCGACAGGGCCTCCTACGAGCAGTACTTC
CASSADRASYEQYF
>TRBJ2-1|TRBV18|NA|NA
TGTGCCAGCTCACCCGAACTACGAGGGTGGAGCGGTGAGCAGTTCTTC
CASSPELRGWSGEQFF
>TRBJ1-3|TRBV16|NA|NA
TGTGCCAGCAGCCAGGAACTACTCTCTGGAAACACCATATATTTT
CASSQELLSGNTIYF
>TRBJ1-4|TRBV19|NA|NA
TGTGCCAGTTGCGCGGCTGCAACTAATGAAAAACTGTTTTTT
CASCAAATNEKLFF
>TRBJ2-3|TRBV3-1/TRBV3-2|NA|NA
TGTGCCAGCAGCCCTCAGGGGCATACGCAGTATTTT
CASSPQGHTQYF
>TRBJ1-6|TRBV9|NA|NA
TGTGCCAGCAGCGCACAGGGTAATTCACCCCTCCACTTT
CASSAQGNSPLHF
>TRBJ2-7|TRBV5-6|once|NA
TGTGCCAGCGTTCAATTATTCTCGGGCGAGCAGTACTTC
CASVQLFSGEQYF
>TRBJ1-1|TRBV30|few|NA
TGTGCCTGGAGTCGACGAAACCCGGAAGGGGATAGGAACACTGAAGCTTTCTTT
CAWSRRNPEGDRNTEAFF
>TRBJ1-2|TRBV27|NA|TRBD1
TGTGCCAGCAGTCGTACTTCGACAGGGCGCTATGGCTACACCTTC
CASSRTSTGRYGYTF